The present entry profiles one T cell receptor beta chain with its context. Its antigen is unknown. At one end the junction does not follow the germline gene, possibly because of a read error. These data come from a study of siplizumab effects on memory and regulatory T cells. Overall study results and limits: Roughly 80-96% of proliferating CD4+ or CD8+ clones defied assignment to a naive or memory phenotype.

CDR1 is ENHRY, CDR2 SYGVKD, per germline. This CDR3 region has 12 residues. TCRdb's table, derived via immunoSEQ multiplex PCR, lists solely in-frame clones and lacks some. The sample lists 50,000 to 75,000 clones, 95% to 98% occurring once. The specimen sequenced was naive CD8+ T cells sorted from blood. The gene calls are TRBV10-3 and TRBJ2-7; 7 bases fit TRBD1. This sequence originates from a human donor in good health. Here the CDR3 DNA reads TGTGCCACCCCGACGACGACAGGGTCTCGATTCTTC. Translated, it gives CATPTTTGSRFF.